A selection of T cell receptor beta chains follows, all from one sample in a study of T-cell reconstitution after alpha-beta-depleted transplantation in children. MiXCR was run by TCRdb on the PCR reads, yielding one entry per CDR3 protein. Of a few hundred thousand distinct CDR3 sequences in the sample, around 7.1% were seen once. The sample was peripheral blood, taken 360 days after TCRalphabeta/CD19-depleted stem cell transplant. The receptors stem from a female patient between 2 and 10 years old who had a stem cell transplant for Fanconi anemia, so the T cells may come from the graft donor. The CDR3 runs from the conserved cysteine through the conserved F or W.

V gene	J gene	CDR3 protein
TRBV5-6	TRBJ1-2	CASRRGEGYTF
TRBV5-1	TRBJ1-2	CASGLTGGGDGYTF
TRBV5-1	TRBJ2-3	CASSMTGSDTQYF
TRBV28	TRBJ1-1	CASVQGVSEAFF
TRBV9	TRBJ2-2	CASSVGGGPNTGELFF
TRBV30	TRBJ2-3	CAWSRDLSGANTQYF
TRBV20-1	TRBJ1-3	CSARRRSGNTIYF
TRBV4-2	TRBJ2-3	CASRERDFTDTQYF
TRBV12-3/TRBV12-4	TRBJ2-2	CASRPTATGELFF
TRBV7-8	TRBJ1-6	CASSLVGMGNSPLHF
TRBV3-1	TRBJ1-1	CASSTPTVTEAFF
TRBV21-1	TRBJ2-1	CASSIDLAGLPNYNEQFF
TRBV12-3/TRBV12-4	TRBJ1-2	CASSWDTNYGYTF
TRBV4-3	TRBJ2-5	CASSQDRGQETQYF
TRBV7-2	TRBJ1-1	CASSLLFYAEAFF
TRBV9	TRBJ2-7	CASSPRGLADEQYF
TRBV12-3/TRBV12-4	TRBJ2-1	CASRADESLYNEQFF
TRBV10-3	TRBJ1-2	CAISDLGVSVGGYTF
TRBV28	TRBJ1-1	CASSLGGVLTEAFF
TRBV20-1	TRBJ1-4	CAYRSTGGNEKLFF
TRBV20-1	TRBJ1-5	CSANQPQHF
TRBV5-1	TRBJ1-2	CASSYPGDYGYTF
TRBV5-1	TRBJ2-7	CASSYSGHPDEEQYF
TRBV5-1	TRBJ2-1	CASSLFSNEQFF
TRBV4-1	TRBJ2-7	CASRQREEQYF
TRBV25-1	TRBJ1-1	CASSEWTMNTEAFF